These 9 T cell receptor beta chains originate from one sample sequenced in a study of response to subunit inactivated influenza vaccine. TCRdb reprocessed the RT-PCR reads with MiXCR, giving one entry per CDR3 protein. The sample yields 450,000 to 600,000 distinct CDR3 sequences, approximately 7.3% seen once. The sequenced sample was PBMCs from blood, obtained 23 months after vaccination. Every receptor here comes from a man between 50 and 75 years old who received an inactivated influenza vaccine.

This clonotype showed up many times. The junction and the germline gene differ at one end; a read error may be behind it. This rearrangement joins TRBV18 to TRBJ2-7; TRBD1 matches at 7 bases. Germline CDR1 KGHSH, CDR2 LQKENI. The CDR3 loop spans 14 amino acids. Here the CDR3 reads CASSPDRASYEQYF. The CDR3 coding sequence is TGCGCCAGCAGTCCAGACAGGGCTTCCTACGAGCAGTACTTC.

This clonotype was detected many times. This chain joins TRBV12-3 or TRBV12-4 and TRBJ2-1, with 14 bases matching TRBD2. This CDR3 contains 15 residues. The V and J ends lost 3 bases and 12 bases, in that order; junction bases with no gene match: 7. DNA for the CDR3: TGTGCCAGCAGTTTGGGACTAGCGGGGGCGCCCGGGCAGTTCTTC. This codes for CASSLGLAGAPGQFF.

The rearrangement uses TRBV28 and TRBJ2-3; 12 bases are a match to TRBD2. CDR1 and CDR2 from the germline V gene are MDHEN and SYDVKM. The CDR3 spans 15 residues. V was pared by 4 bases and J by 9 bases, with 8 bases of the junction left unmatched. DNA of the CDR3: TGTGCCAGCAGTTCCAGACTAGCGGGGGTGGAAACGCAGTATTTT. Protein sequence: CASSSRLAGVETQYF.

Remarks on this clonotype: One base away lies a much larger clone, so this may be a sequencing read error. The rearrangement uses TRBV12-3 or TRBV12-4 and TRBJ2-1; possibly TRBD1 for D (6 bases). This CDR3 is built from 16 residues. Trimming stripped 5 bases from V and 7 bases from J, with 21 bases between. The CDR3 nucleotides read TGTGCCAGCAGTGGACCCGGGACAAGGGGCTTGAATGAGCAGTTCTTC. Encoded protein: CASSGPGTRGLNEQFF.

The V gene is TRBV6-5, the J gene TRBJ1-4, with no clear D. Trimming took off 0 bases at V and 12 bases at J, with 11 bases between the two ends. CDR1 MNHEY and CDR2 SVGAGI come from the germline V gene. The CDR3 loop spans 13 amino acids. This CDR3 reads CASSYSPIEELFF. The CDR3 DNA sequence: TGTGCCAGCAGTTACTCACCCATAGAGGAACTGTTTTTT.

The CDR3 nucleotides are TGTGCCAGCAGAAATGACCAGACGGAGACCCAGTACTTC. This encodes CASRNDQTETQYF. This chain connects TRBV6-2 or TRBV6-3 to TRBJ2-5; D gene uncertain. The germline V gene encodes CDR1 MNHEY and CDR2 SVGEGT. V was clipped by 6 bases and J by 5 bases, with 13 bases between them. The CDR3 is 13 amino acids.

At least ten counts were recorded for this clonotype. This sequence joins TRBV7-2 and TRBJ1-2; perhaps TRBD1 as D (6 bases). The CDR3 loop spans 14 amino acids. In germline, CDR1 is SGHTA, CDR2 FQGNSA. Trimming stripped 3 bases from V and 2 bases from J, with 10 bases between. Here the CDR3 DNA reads TGTGCCAGCAGCTTGGACAGACTAAACTATGGCTACACCTTC. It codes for CASSLDRLNYGYTF.

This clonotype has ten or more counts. This chain's CDR3 is CASSPDRDHGYTF. CDR3 DNA: TGTGCCAGCTCACCGGACAGGGACCATGGCTACACCTTC. This chain connects TRBV18 to TRBJ1-2; 8 bases are shared with TRBD1. Germline V gives CDR1 KGHSH, CDR2 LQKENI. J gave up 6 bases and V 3 bases, and 3 bases lay outside the gene matches. The CDR3 is 13 amino acids.

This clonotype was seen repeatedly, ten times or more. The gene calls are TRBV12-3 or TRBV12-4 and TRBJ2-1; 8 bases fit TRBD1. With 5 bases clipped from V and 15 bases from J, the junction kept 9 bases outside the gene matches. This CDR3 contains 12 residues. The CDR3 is CASSLQGGLRFF. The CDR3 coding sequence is TGTGCCAGCAGTCTACAGGGGGGCCTGAGGTTCTTC.